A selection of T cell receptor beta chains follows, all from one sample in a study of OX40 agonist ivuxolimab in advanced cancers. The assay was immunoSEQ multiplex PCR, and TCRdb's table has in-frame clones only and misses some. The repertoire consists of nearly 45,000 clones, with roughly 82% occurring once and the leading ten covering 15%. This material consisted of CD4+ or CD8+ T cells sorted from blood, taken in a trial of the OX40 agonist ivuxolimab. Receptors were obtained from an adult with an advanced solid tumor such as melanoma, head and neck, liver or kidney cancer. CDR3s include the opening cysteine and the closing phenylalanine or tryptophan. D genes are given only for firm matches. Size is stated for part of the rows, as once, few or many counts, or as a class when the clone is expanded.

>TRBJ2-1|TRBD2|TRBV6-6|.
CASSWTSLYNEQFF
TGTGCCAGCAGCTGGACTAGCTTATACAATGAGCAGTTCTTC
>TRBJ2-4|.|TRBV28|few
CASTPQLLAKNIQYF
TGTGCCAGCACCCCACAATTACTAGCCAAAAACATTCAGTACTTC
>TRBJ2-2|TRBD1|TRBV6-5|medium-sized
CASSYSDRGNTGELFF
TGTGCCAGCAGTTACTCTGACAGGGGGAACACCGGGGAGCTGTTTTTT
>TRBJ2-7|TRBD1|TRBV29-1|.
CSVEWDSGSYEQYF
TGCAGCGTTGAGTGGGACAGCGGATCCTACGAGCAGTACTTC
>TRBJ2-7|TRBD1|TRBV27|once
CASNPTGGLYEQYF
TGTGCCAGCAACCCGACAGGGGGCCTCTACGAGCAGTACTTC
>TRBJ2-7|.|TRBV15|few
CATSREIASSYEQYF
TGTGCCACCAGCAGAGAAATAGCGAGCTCCTACGAGCAGTACTTC
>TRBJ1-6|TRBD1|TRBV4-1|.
CASSQEGTGSSPLHF
TGCGCCAGCAGCCAAGAGGGGACAGGGTCTTCACCCCTCCACTTT
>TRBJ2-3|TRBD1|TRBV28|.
CASSSPGQGTQPQYF
TGTGCCAGCAGCAGCCCGGGACAGGGGACACAGCCCCAGTATTTT
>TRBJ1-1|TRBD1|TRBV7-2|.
CASSLRGTGVLNTEAFF
TGTGCCAGCAGCTTAAGGGGGACAGGGGTTTTGAACACTGAAGCTTTCTTT
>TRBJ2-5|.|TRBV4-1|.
CASSHMGDETQYF
TGCGCCAGCAGCCATATGGGTGATGAGACCCAGTACTTC
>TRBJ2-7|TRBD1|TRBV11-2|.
CASSQEGQGTYEQYF
TGTGCCAGCAGCCAAGAGGGACAGGGGACTTACGAGCAGTACTTC
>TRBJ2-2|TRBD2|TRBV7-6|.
CASSPSGVLGELFF
TGTGCCAGCAGCCCTAGCGGAGTACTGGGGGAGCTGTTTTTT
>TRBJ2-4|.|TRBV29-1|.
CSATGSQNIQYF
TGCAGCGCCACCGGTAGCCAAAACATTCAGTACTTC
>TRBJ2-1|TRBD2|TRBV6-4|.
CASSDSETSGEQFF
TGTGCCAGCAGTGACTCGGAGACTAGCGGTGAGCAGTTCTTC
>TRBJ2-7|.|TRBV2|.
CASSEVMRESHEQYF
TGTGCCAGCAGTGAGGTAATGAGGGAGTCCCACGAGCAGTACTTC
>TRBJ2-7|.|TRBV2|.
CASREGRSAYEQYF
TGTGCCAGCAGGGAAGGTCGGTCCGCCTACGAGCAGTACTTC
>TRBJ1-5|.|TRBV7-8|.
CASSSGGTLDSNQPQHF
TGTGCCAGCAGCTCCGGTGGGACACTGGATAGCAATCAGCCCCAGCATTTT
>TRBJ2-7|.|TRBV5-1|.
CASSLGEGADEQYF
TGCGCCAGCAGCTTGGGGGAGGGGGCGGACGAGCAGTACTTC
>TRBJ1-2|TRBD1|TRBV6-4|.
CASSQGNYGYTF
TGTGCCAGCTCACAGGGGAACTATGGCTACACCTTC
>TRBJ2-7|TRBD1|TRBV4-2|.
CASSQDRTGAYEQYF
TGTGCCAGCAGCCAAGATCGGACAGGGGCCTACGAGCAGTACTTC
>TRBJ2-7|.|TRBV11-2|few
CASSQFYQGYSYEQYF
TGTGCCAGCAGCCAATTTTATCAGGGCTACTCCTACGAGCAGTACTTC
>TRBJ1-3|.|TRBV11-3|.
CASSWAGGTGNTIYF
TGTGCCAGCAGCTGGGCCGGGGGTACTGGAAACACCATATATTTT
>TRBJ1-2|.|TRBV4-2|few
CASSQGSSAGYGYTF
TGTGCCAGCAGCCAAGGAAGTTCGGCAGGCTATGGCTACACCTTC
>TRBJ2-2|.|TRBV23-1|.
CASSKFDTKNTGELFF
TGCGCCAGCAGTAAATTCGACACAAAGAACACCGGGGAGCTGTTTTTT
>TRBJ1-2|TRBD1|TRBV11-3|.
CASSNGQASYGYTF
TGTGCCAGCAGCAATGGACAGGCTAGCTATGGCTACACCTTC
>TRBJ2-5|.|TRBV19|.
CASQGTVEGPISETQYF
TGTGCCAGTCAGGGGACGGTTGAGGGTCCAATCTCAGAGACCCAGTACTTC
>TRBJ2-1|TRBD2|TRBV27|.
CASSWGGGAYNEQFF
TGTGCCAGCAGTTGGGGCGGGGGGGCCTACAATGAGCAGTTCTTC
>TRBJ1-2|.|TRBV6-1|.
CASSEPGGRVYGYTF
TGTGCCAGCAGTGAACCGGGGGGTCGGGTCTATGGCTACACCTTC
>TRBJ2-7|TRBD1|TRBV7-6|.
CASSLFRDSSYEQYF
TGTGCCAGCAGCTTATTTCGGGACAGCTCCTACGAGCAGTACTTC
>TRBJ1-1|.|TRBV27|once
CASKGGSDGGHTEAFF
TGTGCCAGCAAAGGTGGTTCGGACGGGGGGCACACTGAAGCTTTCTTT
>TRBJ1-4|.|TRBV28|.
CATAWAEGKLFF
TGTGCCACTGCGTGGGCCGAGGGAAAACTGTTTTTT
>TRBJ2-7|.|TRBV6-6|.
CASSYSKDEQYF
TGTGCCAGCAGTTACTCGAAAGACGAGCAGTACTTC
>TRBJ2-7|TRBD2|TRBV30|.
CAWQLAGGREQYF
TGTGCCTGGCAACTAGCGGGGGGACGCGAGCAGTACTTC
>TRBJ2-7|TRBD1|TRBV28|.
CASSIRQGIDEQYF
TGTGCCAGCAGTATCCGACAGGGAATAGACGAGCAGTACTTC
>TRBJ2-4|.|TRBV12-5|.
CASGLDWDGKNIQYF
TGTGCTAGTGGTTTGGACTGGGACGGCAAAAACATTCAGTACTTC
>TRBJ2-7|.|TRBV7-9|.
CASSPGGYEQYF
TGTGCCAGCAGCCCAGGGGGGTACGAGCAGTACTTC
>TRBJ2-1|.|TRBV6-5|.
CASRNLQGEQFF
TGTGCCAGCAGAAACCTCCAGGGGGAGCAGTTCTTC
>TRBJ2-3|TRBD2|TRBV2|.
CASCPTSADTQYF
TGTGCCAGCTGTCCGACTAGCGCAGATACGCAGTATTTT
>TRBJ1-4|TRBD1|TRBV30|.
CAWGTGGLGLFF
TGTGCCTGGGGGACAGGGGGCTTAGGGCTGTTTTTT
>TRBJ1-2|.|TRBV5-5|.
CASSLGGHYGYTF
TGTGCCAGCAGCTTGGGGGGTCACTATGGCTACACCTTC